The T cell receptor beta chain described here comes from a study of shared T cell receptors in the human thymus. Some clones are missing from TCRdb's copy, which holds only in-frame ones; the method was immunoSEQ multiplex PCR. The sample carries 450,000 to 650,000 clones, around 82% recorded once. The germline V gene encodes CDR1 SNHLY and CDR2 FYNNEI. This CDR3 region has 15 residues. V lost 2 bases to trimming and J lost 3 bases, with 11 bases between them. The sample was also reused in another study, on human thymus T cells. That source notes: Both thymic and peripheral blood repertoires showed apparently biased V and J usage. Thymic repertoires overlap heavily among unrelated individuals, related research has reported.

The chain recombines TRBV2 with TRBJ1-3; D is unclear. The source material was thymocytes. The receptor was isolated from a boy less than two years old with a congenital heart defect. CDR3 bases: TGTGCCAGCAGTGAATTGGGGAGGTATGGAAACACCATATATTTT. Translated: CASSELGRYGNTIYF.